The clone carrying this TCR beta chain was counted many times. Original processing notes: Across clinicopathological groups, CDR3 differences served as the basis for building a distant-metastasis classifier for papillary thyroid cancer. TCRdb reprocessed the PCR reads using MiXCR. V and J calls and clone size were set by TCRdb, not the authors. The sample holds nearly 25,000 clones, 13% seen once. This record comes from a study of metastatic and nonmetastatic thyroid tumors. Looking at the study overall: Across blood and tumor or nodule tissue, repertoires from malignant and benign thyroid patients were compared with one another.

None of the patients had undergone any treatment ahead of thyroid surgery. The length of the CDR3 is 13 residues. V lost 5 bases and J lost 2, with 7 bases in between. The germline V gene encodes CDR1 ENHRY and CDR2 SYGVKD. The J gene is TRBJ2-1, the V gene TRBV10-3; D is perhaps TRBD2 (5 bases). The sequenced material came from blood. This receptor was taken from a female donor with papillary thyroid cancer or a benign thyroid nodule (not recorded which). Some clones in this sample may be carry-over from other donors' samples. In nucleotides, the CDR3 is TGTGCCATCAGTCCGCGGGCCTACAATGAGCAGTTCTTC. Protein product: CAISPRAYNEQFF.